This T cell receptor beta chain was identified during a study of CD8 T cells in ankylosing spondylitis. CDR1 is SQVTM and CDR2 is ANQGSEA in the germline V gene. The V gene lost 6 bases and the J gene lost 4 bases, with 13 bases spanning the gap. This CDR3 has 13 residues. Findings and limits, study-wide: Significant enrichment of disease-linked clones was reportedly seen in matched ankylosing spondylitis synovial fluid. The study identified a TCR beta motif of roughly eight highly homologous variants that appeared characteristic of ankylosing spondylitis blood.

This clonotype was counted ten times or more. Antigen unknown. Library preparation for TCR beta used quantitative 5'-RACE with molecular barcodes. Using its own MiXCR run on the 5' RACE reads, TCRdb lists one record per CDR3 protein. The sample has around 99,000 distinct CDR3 sequences, about 8.1% seen once. The sample comprised blood, either unsorted or a sorted T cell fraction (not recorded which). This chain joins TRBV29-1 and TRBJ2-1, with D possibly TRBD1 on 6 matching bases. This TCR derives from a male donor with ankylosing spondylitis or in good health (not recorded which). The CDR3: CSVRGTSYNEQFF. The CDR3 DNA follows: TGCAGCGTCAGGGGAACTTCTTACAATGAGCAGTTCTTC.